The clone carrying this T cell receptor beta chain was counted between two and nine times. Its antigen is as yet unknown. Germline loops: CDR1 GTSNPN, CDR2 SVGIG (reference sequence). This CDR3 is 13 amino acids long. Trimming cost V 3 bases and J 4 bases; bases outside gene matches: 3. The data originate from a study of vaccination effects on CD4 cells after COVID-19. Points from the study as a whole: Pronounced clonal contraction occurred in clones induced by infection and by vaccine late after vaccination. The study dataset contains few convalescent patients and includes no early post-infection timepoints.

The ViraFEST assay expanded antigen-specific CD4+ T cells with viral peptide pools before sequencing. Culturing for nine to ten days preceded CD4+ T cell isolation. It was between March and December 2020 that the person had a SARS-CoV-2 infection confirmed by PCR. Here immunoSEQ multiplex PCR was the method, and the copy in TCRdb shows in-frame clones only, minus some. The data contain some 40,000 clones, roughly 69% of them singletons. The chain has TRBV30 and TRBJ2-5; 9 positions match TRBD1. The TCR originated in a human donor who had a prior SARS-CoV-2 infection. The sample consisted of CD4+ T cells from PBMCs cultured with HCoV-NL63 spike peptides, taken before COVID-19 vaccination. CDR3 in DNA: TGTGCCTGGAGGGGGACAGGGAGAGAGACCCAGTACTTC. Translation: CAWRGTGRETQYF.